The rows below give T cell receptor beta chains drawn from one sample of a study of CD8+CD57+ T cells in acquired aplastic anemia. Each CDR3 protein gets one entry after TCRdb re-called the reads with MiXCR. The sample holds 350,000 to 450,000 distinct CDR3 sequences, roughly 64% seen once. The sequenced sample consisted of sorted CD4+, CD8+, or CD8+CD57+ T cells (not recorded which) from PBMCs. Receptors were obtained from a human donor in good health, serving as a control. CDR3s include the opening cysteine and the closing phenylalanine or tryptophan. D genes are given only for firm matches. Clone size is stated in some rows and not others, as once, few, many or a class when expanded.

d_call j_call v_call clone_size cdr3_nt cdr3_aa
TRBD2 TRBJ2-7 TRBV29-1 - TGCAGCGGCCCCCACGGGGGGGGCACCTACGAGCAGTACTTC CSGPHGGGTYEQYF
- TRBJ1-3 TRBV11-2 - TGTGCCAGCAGTCTAGGGGCCGGAAGCTCTGGAAACACCATATATTTT CASSLGAGSSGNTIYF
- TRBJ2-3 TRBV5-6 - TGTGCCAACATCATAGGCGAAGCGCAGTATTTT CANIIGEAQYF
- TRBJ1-6 TRBV15 once TGTGCCAGCAGCACGCGCGACAAGGAGAATCCGTTCTTCGACTTT CASSTRDKENPFFDF
- TRBJ2-7 TRBV7-3 - TGTGCCAGCAGTGCGACAGGAGGCGACGAGGAGTACTTC CASSATGGDEEYF
- TRBJ2-1 TRBV12-3/TRBV12-4 - TGTGCCAGCAGCATGACACCTTTAGATGAGCAGTTCTTC CASSMTPLDEQFF
TRBD1 TRBJ1-2 TRBV5-6 - TGTGCCAGCAGGATCAGTAACAGGGGCTATGGCTACACCTTC CASRISNRGYGYTF
- TRBJ2-1 TRBV5-1 once TGCGCCAGCCAGCCGAGCCCGGTGACAGGCGGAGAGAATGAGCAGTTCTTC CASQPSPVTGGENEQFF
- TRBJ2-7 TRBV20-1 - TGCAGTGCTAACCCTCAGGGACCCGCGCACGAGCAGTACTTC CSANPQGPAHEQYF
- TRBJ2-2 TRBV10-2 - TGCGCCAGTGATGGGGGGAAGAACACCGGGGAGCTGTTTTTT CASDGGKNTGELFF
- TRBJ1-5 TRBV7-9 - TGTGCCAGCAGCCCCTCGGGGGGGCACACTGAAGCTTTCCATTTT CASSPSGGHTEAFHF
TRBD2 TRBJ2-1 TRBV20-1 - TGCAGTGCTAGAGATGAAGCGGGGGGTGGTAATGAGCAGTTCTTC CSARDEAGGGNEQFF
TRBD2 TRBJ2-1 TRBV7-6 - TGTGCCAGCAGCGCGGGAGGGGCTGGGGCCAACGTCCTGTTC CASSAGGAGANVLF
- TRBJ1-2 TRBV19 - TGTGCCAGTAGTATTCGGGGGTCGTTCGACTATGGCTACACCTTC CASSIRGSFDYGYTF
- TRBJ1-1 TRBV20-1 many TGCAGGCCGACGGGTCCTGGGGATGAAGCTTTCTTT CRPTGPGDEAFF
- TRBJ2-5 TRBV11-2 few TGTGCCAGCAGCCCCGGGGGAGAGGAGACCCAGTACTTC CASSPGGEETQYF
- TRBJ2-7 TRBV12-1 - TGTGCCAGCAGCTTTGGCAGTAACAGTCAGGCCAGCTACGAGCAGTACTTC CASSFGSNSQASYEQYF
- TRBJ2-5 TRBV11-2 - TGTGCCAGCAGCTTAACGTACGGCCATTATCTTCAGGAGGAGACCCAGTACTTC CASSLTYGHYLQEETQYF
- TRBJ2-3 TRBV18 - TGTGCCAGCTCACCAGGGGGTTCTAGCACAGATACGCAGTATTTT CASSPGGSSTDTQYF
- TRBJ2-5 TRBV7-2 - TGTGCCAGCAGCCTTCAGGGTCTAGCTGTGGCCCAACTCTTC CASSLQGLAVAQLF
- TRBJ2-3 TRBV7-3 once TGTGCCACCAGCAGAGCCGGAAGAGTGAAAGATACGCAGTATTTT CATSRAGRVKDTQYF
TRBD2 TRBJ2-3 TRBV7-6 many TGTGCCAGCAGCGGGCGTTCGAGCGGGGACCCCACAGATACGCAGTATTTT CASSGRSSGDPTDTQYF
TRBD1 TRBJ2-3 TRBV11-1 - TGTGCCAGCAGCCAGCTGACAGGGGCGCAGTATTTT CASSQLTGAQYF
- TRBJ1-2 TRBV7-9 - TGTGCCAGCAGCTTAGAAGGCAAGGGCGGTGGGGGGACCTTC CASSLEGKGGGGTF
- TRBJ2-3 TRBV7-9 - TGTGCCAGCAGCACCCAGACATGGGCACGTTCACCGCACTTT CASSTQTWARSPHF
- TRBJ2-5 TRBV14 many TGTGCCAGCAGCCAAAAAATCGGTCAGCTAGAGACCCAGTACTTC CASSQKIGQLETQYF
- TRBJ1-1 TRBV11-3 - TGTGCCAGCAGCTTCCCTGATCAGCACACTGAAGCTTTCTTT CASSFPDQHTEAFF
- TRBJ1-1 TRBV7-2 - TGTGCCAGCAGCTTCCCTGGACGGAACACTGAAGCCTTC CASSFPGRNTEAF
TRBD2 TRBJ2-3 TRBV5-4 few TGTGCCAGCAGCTTAGAGGGACTAGCCACAGATACGCAGTATTTT CASSLEGLATDTQYF